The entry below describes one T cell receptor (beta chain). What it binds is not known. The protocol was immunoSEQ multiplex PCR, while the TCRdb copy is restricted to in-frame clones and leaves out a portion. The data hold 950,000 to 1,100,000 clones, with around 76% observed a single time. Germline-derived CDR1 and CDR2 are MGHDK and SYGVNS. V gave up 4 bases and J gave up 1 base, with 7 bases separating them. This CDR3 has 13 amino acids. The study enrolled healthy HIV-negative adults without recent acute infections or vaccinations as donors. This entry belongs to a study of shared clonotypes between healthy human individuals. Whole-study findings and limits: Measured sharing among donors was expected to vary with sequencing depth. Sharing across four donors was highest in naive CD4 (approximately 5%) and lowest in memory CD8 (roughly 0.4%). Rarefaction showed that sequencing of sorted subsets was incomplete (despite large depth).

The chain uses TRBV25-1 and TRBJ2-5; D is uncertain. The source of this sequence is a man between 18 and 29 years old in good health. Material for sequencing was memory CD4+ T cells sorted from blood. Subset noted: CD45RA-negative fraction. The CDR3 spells CASSAGFQETQYF. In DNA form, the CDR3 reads TGTGCCAGCAGTGCGGGCTTCCAAGAGACCCAGTACTTC.